Listed here are 20 T cell receptor beta chains from one sample, sequenced in a study of OX40 agonist ivuxolimab in advanced cancers. Profiling relied on immunoSEQ multiplex PCR, and the TCRdb table lists in-frame clones only, not all of them. The data show tens of thousands of clones, approximately 89% seen once. The sample consisted of CD4+ or CD8+ T cells sorted from blood, taken in a trial of the OX40 agonist ivuxolimab. Receptors were obtained from an adult with an advanced solid tumor such as melanoma, head and neck, liver or kidney cancer.

The V gene is TRBV5-6, the J gene TRBJ2-6; D tentatively fits TRBD1 or TRBD2 (6 bases each). The V end lost 2 bases, the J end lost 1 base, and 13 bases lay between the germline ends. The germline CDR1 and CDR2 sequences are SGHDT and YYEEEE. This CDR3 region has 17 residues. The CDR3 loop is CASSFRPGASGANVLTF. In DNA form, the CDR3 reads TGTGCCAGCAGCTTCCGACCGGGGGCATCTGGGGCCAACGTCCTGACTTTC.

The gene calls are TRBV7-6 and TRBJ1-1, with no clear D. V was shortened by 5 bases and J by 2 bases, with 9 bases between the two germline ends. There are 13 residues in the CDR3. Per germline, CDR1 SGHVS and CDR2 FNYEAQ. CDR3 sequence (DNA): TGTGCCAGCAGCCGAGAACCTAACACTGAAGCTTTCTTT. This translates into CASSREPNTEAFF.

The chain has TRBV4-2 and TRBJ2-3; 9 bases agree with TRBD1. The CDR3 covers 15 residues. V dropped 0 bases and J dropped 4; count of bases not matched to a gene: 2. The germline V gene encodes CDR1 LGHNA and CDR2 YNFKEQ. The CDR3 coding sequence is TGTGCCAGCAGCCAAGACGACAGGGGGGCAGATACGCAGTATTTT. This translates into CASSQDDRGADTQYF.

This clone was seen only once. This specimen includes other DNA sequences encoding the same CDR3. V usage is TRBV30 and J usage is TRBJ2-5; the D is unclear. CDR3 length: 11 amino acids. Trimming shortened V by 0 bases and J by 5 bases, and 4 bases separated the two germline ends. CDR1 is GTSNPN, CDR2 SVGIG, per germline (reference sequence). CDR3 nucleotides: TGTGCCTGGAGTGTACGCGAGACCCAGTACTTC. Protein product: CAWSVRETQYF.

The count of this clone is one. The chain links TRBV4-1 to TRBJ1-2, with D perhaps TRBD1 (5 bases). V was pared by 0 bases and J by 5 bases, with 13 bases between. CDR3 length equals 15 residues. From germline, CDR1 is MGHRA and CDR2 YSYEKL. The CDR3 nucleotides read TGCGCCAGCAGCCAAGATCGGGGCGGTGGTTATGGCTACACCTTC. This codes for CASSQDRGGGYGYTF.

DNA for the CDR3: TGCGCCAGCAGCCAGCCGGGCCTCTATGGCTACACCTTC. Translating it yields CASSQPGLYGYTF. The gene calls are TRBV4-3 and TRBJ1-2; no reliable D call. This CDR3 has 13 amino acids. V lost 3 bases and J lost 4, with 9 bases in between. Germline CDR1 LGHNA, CDR2 YSLEER.

A remark on this clone: Sequence at one end of the junction differs from germline and may be a read error. This chain connects TRBV7-2 to TRBJ2-5, with TRBD1 matching 8 bases. The CDR3 spans 16 residues. CDR1 SGHTA and CDR2 FQGNSA come from the germline V gene. The CDR3 bases are TGTGCCAGCAGCTTAGCGGCCGGGACAGGACAAGAGATCCAGTACTTC. This sequence encodes CASSLAAGTGQEIQYF.

This clone showed up just a few times. This chain joins TRBV6-5 and TRBJ1-2; D might be TRBD1 (6 bases). Per the germline V gene, CDR1 is MNHEY and CDR2 is SVGAGI. V was trimmed by 6 bases and J by 7 bases, leaving 15 bases between them. CDR3 length equals 13 residues. The CDR3 sequence is CASRKDRRGGYTF. The DNA of the CDR3 is TGTGCCAGCAGAAAAGACAGGAGGGGTGGCTACACCTTC.

The chain couples TRBV19 to TRBJ2-5; possible D gene TRBD1, 6 bases. Germline CDR1 is LNHDA and CDR2 is SQIVND (reference sequence). The CDR3 totals 14 residues. V lost 5 bases, J lost 1 base, and 11 bases lay in between. The CDR3 here is CASSANRAQETQYF. In nucleotides, the CDR3 is TGTGCCAGTAGTGCAAACAGGGCCCAAGAGACCCAGTACTTC.

This chain joins TRBV4-2 and TRBJ1-1; 7 nucleotides agree with TRBD1. The CDR3 extends over 15 amino acids. From germline, CDR1 is LGHNA and CDR2 YNFKEQ. With V trimmed by 6 bases and J by 4 bases, 11 bases remained unmatched. The CDR3 here is CASREAGGPPTEAFF. CDR3 bases: TGTGCCAGCAGAGAGGCAGGGGGTCCCCCCACTGAAGCTTTCTTT.

This rearrangement joins TRBV18 to TRBJ1-1; possible D gene TRBD1, 5 bases. The CDR3 consists of 13 residues. The ends were cut back, 2 bases at V and 10 bases at J, with 14 bases in the middle. Germline V lookup: CDR1 KGHSH, CDR2 LQKENI. In nucleotides, the CDR3 is TGTGCCAGCTCACCAACCACACAGGACGGAGCTTTCTTT. Translating it yields CASSPTTQDGAFF. The variable domain in full, with the rest retrieved from reference TRBV18 and TRBJ1-1, is NAGVMQNPRHLVRRRGQEARLRCSPMKGHSHVYWYRQLPEEGLKFMVYLQKENIIDESGMPKERFSAEFPKEGPSILRIQQVVRGDSAAYFCASSPTTQDGAFFGQGTRLTVV.

This clone was counted between two and nine times. V usage is TRBV30 and J usage is TRBJ1-1; D gene unclear. Per the germline V gene, CDR1 is GTSNPN and CDR2 is SVGIG (reference sequence). The CDR3 consists of 13 residues. V lost 2 bases and J 1 base, leaving 8 bases between the germline ends. The CDR3 loop is CAWSFDGNTEAFF. CDR3 nucleotide sequence: TGTGCCTGGAGTTTTGATGGGAACACTGAAGCTTTCTTT.

This clone was seen once. V is TRBV2 and J is TRBJ2-2; 7 bases map to TRBD1. V trimming: 7 bases; J trimming: 6 bases; junction bases outside the gene matches: 11. The length of the CDR3 is 15 residues. CDR1 is SNHLY, CDR2 FYNNEI, per germline. CDR3 DNA sequence: TGTGCCAGCATTCGAAGCGGCACAGGGGCCGGGGAGCTGTTTTTT. Protein product: CASIRSGTGAGELFF.

This chain connects TRBV7-8 to TRBJ2-7; 10 bases line up with TRBD2. The CDR3 has 15 amino acids. Trimming removed 1 base from V and 4 bases from J; junction bases left unmatched: 4. In germline, CDR1 is SGHVS, CDR2 FQNEAQ. CDR3 protein: CASSLGSGGAYEQYF. CDR3 in DNA: TGTGCCAGCAGCTTAGGGAGCGGGGGGGCTTACGAGCAGTACTTC.

This clone was seen a few times. The chain has TRBV6-7 and TRBJ1-5; D is ambiguous. TRBV6-7 is an ORF, and what it does is uncertain. The CDR3 is made up of 13 amino acids. V lost 2 bases to trimming and J lost 0 bases, with 2 bases between them. The CDR3 bases are TGTGCCAGCAGTTACCATAGCAATCAGCCCCAGCATTTT. Protein: CASSYHSNQPQHF.

Only one count was recorded for this clone. This chain uses TRBV5-1 with TRBJ2-7; TRBD1 agrees at 9 bases. This CDR3 has 16 residues. CDR1 and CDR2 from the germline V gene are SGHRS and YFSETQ. Unmatched junction bases numbered 11, after V lost 4 bases and J lost 3 bases. The CDR3 reads CASSLGQGSGNYEQYF. For the CDR3, the DNA is TGCGCCAGCAGCCTCGGACAGGGGTCGGGTAACTACGAGCAGTACTTC.

The rearrangement links TRBV5-4 to TRBJ1-2; 8 positions match TRBD1. Losses at the gene ends were 4 bases for V and 5 bases for J; bases not matched to a gene: 13. The CDR3 extends over 16 amino acids. In germline, CDR1 is SGHNT, CDR2 YYREEE (reference sequence). CDR3 region: CASSPTVDREAYGYTF. The CDR3 bases are TGTGCCAGCAGCCCTACAGTGGACAGGGAGGCTTATGGCTACACCTTC.

The chain is built from TRBV25-1 and TRBJ2-5; D is ambiguous. Trimming removed 3 bases from V and 2 bases from J, with 10 bases in between. CDR1 MGHDK and CDR2 SYGVNS come from the germline V gene. The CDR3 extends over 14 amino acids. The CDR3 DNA is TGTGCCAGCAGTGATATGGGCCGACAAGAGACCCAGTACTTC. This translates into CASSDMGRQETQYF.

The rearrangement joins TRBV10-3 to TRBJ2-1; 12 positions agree with TRBD2. V dropped 3 bases and J dropped 6; count of bases not matched to a gene: 18. CDR3 length equals 20 residues. Germline V lookup: CDR1 ENHRY, CDR2 SYGVKD. DNA of the CDR3: TGTGCCATCAGTGAAACCGGAACCAGTCTAGCGGGGGGGCCAACCAATGAGCAGTTCTTC. Amino acids: CAISETGTSLAGGPTNEQFF.

The chain combines TRBV6-5 with TRBJ2-1; no clear D. This CDR3 is built from 12 residues. V shed 8 bases and J shed 9 bases, with 14 bases lying between them. Per the germline V gene, CDR1 is MNHEY and CDR2 is SVGAGI. This CDR3 reads CASGPSGLEQFF. The CDR3 DNA reads TGTGCCAGCGGGCCGTCGGGCCTTGAGCAGTTCTTC.